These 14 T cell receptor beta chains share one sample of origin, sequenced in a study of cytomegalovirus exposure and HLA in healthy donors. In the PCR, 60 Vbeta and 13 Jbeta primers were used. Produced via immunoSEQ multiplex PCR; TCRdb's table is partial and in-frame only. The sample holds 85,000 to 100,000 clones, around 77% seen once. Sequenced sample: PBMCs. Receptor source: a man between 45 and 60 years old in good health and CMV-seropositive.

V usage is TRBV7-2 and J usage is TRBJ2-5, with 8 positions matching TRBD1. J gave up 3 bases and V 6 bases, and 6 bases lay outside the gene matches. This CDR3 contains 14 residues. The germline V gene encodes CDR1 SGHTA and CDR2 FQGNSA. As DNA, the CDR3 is TGTGCCAGCAGATCAATGACAGGGGAAGAGACCCAGTACTTC. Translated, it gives CASRSMTGEETQYF.

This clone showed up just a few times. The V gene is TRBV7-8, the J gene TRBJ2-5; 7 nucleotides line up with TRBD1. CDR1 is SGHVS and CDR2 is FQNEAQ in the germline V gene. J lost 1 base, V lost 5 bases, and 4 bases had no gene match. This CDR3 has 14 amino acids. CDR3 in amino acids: CASSPRDSQETQYF. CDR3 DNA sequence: TGTGCCAGCAGCCCTCGGGACAGCCAAGAGACCCAGTACTTC.

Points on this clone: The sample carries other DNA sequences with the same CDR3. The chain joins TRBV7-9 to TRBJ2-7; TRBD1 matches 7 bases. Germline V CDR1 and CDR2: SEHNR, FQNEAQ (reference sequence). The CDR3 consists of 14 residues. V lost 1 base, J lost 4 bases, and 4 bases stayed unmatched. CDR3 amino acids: CASSLEGARYEQYF. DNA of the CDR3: TGTGCCAGCAGCTTAGAGGGGGCCAGGTACGAGCAGTACTTC. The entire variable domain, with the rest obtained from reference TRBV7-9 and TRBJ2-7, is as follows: DTGVSQNPRHKITKRGQNVTFRCDPISEHNRLYWYRQTLGQGPEFLTYFQNEAQLEKSRLLSDRFSAERPKGSFSTLEIQRTEQGDSAMYLCASSLEGARYEQYFGPGTRLTVT.

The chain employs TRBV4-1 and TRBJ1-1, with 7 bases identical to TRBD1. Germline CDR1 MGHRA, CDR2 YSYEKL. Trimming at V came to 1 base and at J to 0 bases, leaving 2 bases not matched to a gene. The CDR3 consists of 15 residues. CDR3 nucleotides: TGCGCCAGCAGCCAAGGACAGGGCATGAACACTGAAGCTTTCTTT. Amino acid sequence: CASSQGQGMNTEAFF.

The CDR3 DNA reads TGCGCCAGCAGTCCCCGGGACAGTATTCCCTACGAGCAGTACTTC. Protein: CASSPRDSIPYEQYF. The V call is TRBV10-1, the J call TRBJ2-7; TRBD1 matches 7 bases. The ends lost 5 bases at V and 2 bases at J; junction bases unmatched: 9. CDR1 and CDR2 (germline): WNHNN, SYGVQD (reference sequence). CDR3 length: 15 residues.

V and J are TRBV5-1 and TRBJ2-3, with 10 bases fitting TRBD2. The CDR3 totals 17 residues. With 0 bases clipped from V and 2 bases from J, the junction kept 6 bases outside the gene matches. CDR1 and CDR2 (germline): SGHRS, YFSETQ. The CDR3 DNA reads TGCGCCAGCAGCTTGGAGGGTAGCGGGGGGTTCACAGATACGCAGTATTTT. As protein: CASSLEGSGGFTDTQYF. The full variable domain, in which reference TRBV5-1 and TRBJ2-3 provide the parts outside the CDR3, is KAGVTQTPRYLIKTRGQQVTLSCSPISGHRSVSWYQQTPGQGLQFLFEYFSETQRNKGNFPGRFSGRQFSNSRSEMNVSTLELGDSALYLCASSLEGSGGFTDTQYFGPGTRLTVL.

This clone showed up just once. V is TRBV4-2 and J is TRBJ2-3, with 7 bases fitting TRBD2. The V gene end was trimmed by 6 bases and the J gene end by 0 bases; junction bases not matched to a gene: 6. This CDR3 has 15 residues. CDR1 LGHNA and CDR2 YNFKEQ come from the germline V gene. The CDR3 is CASRPGGTSTDTQYF. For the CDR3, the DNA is TGTGCCAGCAGGCCGGGGGGAACTAGCACAGATACGCAGTATTTT.

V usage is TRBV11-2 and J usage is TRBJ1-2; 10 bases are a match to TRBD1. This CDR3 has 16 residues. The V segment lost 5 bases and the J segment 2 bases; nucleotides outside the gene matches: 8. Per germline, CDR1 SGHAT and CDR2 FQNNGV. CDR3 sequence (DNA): TGTGCCAGCAGCGAACTCCCGGGACAGGGGAACTATGGCTACACCTTC. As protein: CASSELPGQGNYGYTF.

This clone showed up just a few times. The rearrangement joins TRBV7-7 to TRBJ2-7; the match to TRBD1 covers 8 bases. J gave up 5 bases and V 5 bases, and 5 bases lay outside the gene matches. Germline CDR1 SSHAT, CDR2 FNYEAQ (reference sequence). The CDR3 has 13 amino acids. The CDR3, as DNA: TGTGCCAGCAGCCCCAGGGGGCTCAACGAGCAGTACTTC. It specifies CASSPRGLNEQYF.

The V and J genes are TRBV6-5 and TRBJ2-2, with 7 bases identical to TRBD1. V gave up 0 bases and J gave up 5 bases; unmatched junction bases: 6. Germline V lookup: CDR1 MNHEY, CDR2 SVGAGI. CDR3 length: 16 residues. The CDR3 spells CASSYSGTVLTGELFF. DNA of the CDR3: TGTGCCAGCAGTTACTCGGGGACAGTGCTGACCGGGGAGCTGTTTTTT.

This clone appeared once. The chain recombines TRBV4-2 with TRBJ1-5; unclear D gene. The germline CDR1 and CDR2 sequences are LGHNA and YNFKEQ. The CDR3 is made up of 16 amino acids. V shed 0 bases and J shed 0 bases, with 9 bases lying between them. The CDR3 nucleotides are TGTGCCAGCAGCCAAGAGGGCGCGGGTAGCAATCAGCCCCAGCATTTT. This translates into CASSQEGAGSNQPQHF.

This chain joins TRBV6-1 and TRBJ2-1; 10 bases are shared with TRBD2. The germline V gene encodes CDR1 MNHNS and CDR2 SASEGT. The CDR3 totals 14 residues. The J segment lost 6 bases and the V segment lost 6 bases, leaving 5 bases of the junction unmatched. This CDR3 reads CASSLLAGSNEQFF. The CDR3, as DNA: TGTGCCAGCAGCTTACTAGCGGGGTCCAATGAGCAGTTCTTC.

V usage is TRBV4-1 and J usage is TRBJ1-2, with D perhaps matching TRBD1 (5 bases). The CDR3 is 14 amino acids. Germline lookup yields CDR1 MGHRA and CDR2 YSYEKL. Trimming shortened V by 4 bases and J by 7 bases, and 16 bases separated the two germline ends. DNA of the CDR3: TGCGCCAGCAGCCTCGCGACACAGGTGGCTGGCTACACCTTC. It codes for CASSLATQVAGYTF.

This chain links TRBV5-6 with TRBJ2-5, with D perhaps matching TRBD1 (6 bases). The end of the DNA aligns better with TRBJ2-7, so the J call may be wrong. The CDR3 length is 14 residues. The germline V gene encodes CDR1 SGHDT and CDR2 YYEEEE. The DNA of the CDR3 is TGTGCCAGCAGCTTGGGGGACACTTCCTACGAGCAGTACTTC. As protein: CASSLGDTSYEQYF.